This passage covers 31 T cell receptor beta chains from one sample sequenced in a study of beta chain features in type 1 diabetes. Expressed TCRB transcripts were sequenced because the entire RNA isolate underwent reverse transcription. TCRdb keeps only in-frame clones here, not all; method: immunoSEQ multiplex PCR. The table lists approximately 150,000 clones, 9% to 10% of them singletons, with 0.55% to 0.75% in the top ten. Sequenced: central memory CD4+ T cells from blood. These receptors came from a woman aged 40 to 49 in good health.

This clone showed up just a few times. The chain uses TRBV7-2 and TRBJ1-1; D is possibly TRBD1 (5 bases). Germline assignment: CDR1 SGHTA and CDR2 FQGNSA. The ends were cut back, 2 bases at V and 0 bases at J, with 10 bases in the middle. The CDR3 has 15 amino acids. The chain's CDR3 is CASSLRRGMNTEAFF. Here the CDR3 DNA reads TGTGCCAGCAGCTTACGACGGGGGATGAACACTGAAGCTTTCTTT.

V is TRBV7-2 and J is TRBJ2-7, with TRBD2 matching 8 bases. V gave up 1 base and J gave up 2 bases; unmatched junction bases: 7. The CDR3 has 16 residues. CDR1 and CDR2 (germline): SGHTA, FQGNSA. CDR3 loop: CASSLDRRRGAYEQYF. The CDR3 DNA reads as TGTGCCAGCAGCTTAGATCGTAGGCGGGGGGCCTACGAGCAGTACTTC. Using reference TRBV7-2 and TRBJ2-7 for the parts outside the CDR3, the full variable domain is GAGVSQSPSNKVTEKGKDVELRCDPISGHTALYWYRQSLGQGLEFLIYFQGNSAPDKSGLPSDRFSAERTGGSVSTLTIQRTQQEDSAVYLCASSLDRRRGAYEQYFGPGTRLTVT.

This chain joins TRBV5-5 and TRBJ1-1; 8 nucleotides match TRBD1. Germline CDR1 and CDR2: SGHKS and YYEKEE (reference sequence). The V gene end was trimmed by 5 bases and the J gene end by 0 bases; junction bases not matched to a gene: 15. CDR3 length: 18 amino acids. The CDR3 nucleotides read TGTGCCAGCAGACGATTTTTCCGGGACAGGATTTTGAACACTGAAGCTTTCTTT. It is translated as CASRRFFRDRILNTEAFF.

The V and J genes are TRBV7-8 and TRBJ1-2, with D maybe TRBD1 (6 bases). This CDR3 is built from 12 residues. Trimming took off 5 bases at V and 9 bases at J, with 13 bases between the two ends. Germline CDR1 SGHVS, CDR2 FQNEAQ. This CDR3 reads CASSPLQGSYTF. The CDR3 DNA is TGTGCCAGCAGCCCCCTACAGGGCAGCTACACCTTC.

The rearrangement joins TRBV4-3 to TRBJ2-5; 11 bases map to TRBD2. The CDR3 covers 18 residues. With V trimmed by 0 bases and J by 2 bases, 8 bases remained unmatched. CDR1 is LGHNA and CDR2 is YSLEER in the germline V gene. Here the CDR3 DNA reads TGCGCCAGCAGCCAAGACGTAGCGGGGGGGACCCGGCAAGAGACCCAGTACTTC. Translation: CASSQDVAGGTRQETQYF.

The table lists this clone with a few counts. The chain links TRBV5-6 to TRBJ2-6; 9 bases line up with TRBD1. The CDR3 has 18 residues. With 4 bases clipped from V and 2 bases from J, the junction kept 10 bases outside the gene matches. Germline-derived CDR1 and CDR2 are SGHDT and YYEEEE. The CDR3 DNA is TGTGCCAGCAGCCAACAGGGGGCCTGGGTGGCTGGGGCCAACGTCCTGACTTTC. The encoded protein is CASSQQGAWVAGANVLTF.

This clone was found many times. The V call is TRBV4-1, the J call TRBJ2-7; 9 bases align to TRBD2. J was trimmed by 2 bases and V by 0 bases; bases with no gene match: 5. In germline, CDR1 is MGHRA, CDR2 YSYEKL. The CDR3 spans 16 residues. CDR3 amino acids: CASSQDHSGGTYEQYF. CDR3 bases: TGCGCCAGCAGCCAAGACCATAGCGGGGGAACCTACGAGCAGTACTTC.

This chain links TRBV7-9 with TRBJ2-3; D is perhaps TRBD2 (6 bases). There are 16 residues in the CDR3. Germline CDR1 SEHNR, CDR2 FQNEAQ (reference sequence). Trimming removed 6 bases from V and 1 base from J, with 17 bases in between. The CDR3 DNA reads TGTGCCAGCAGGTGGACTCCCGGGAGCGGCACAGATACGCAGTATTTT. The encoded protein is CASRWTPGSGTDTQYF.

CDR3 residues: CASSEGGTTDTQYF. As DNA, the CDR3 is TGTGCCAGCAGTGAAGGCGGCACAACAGATACGCAGTATTTT. This chain joins TRBV6-1 and TRBJ2-3; D unresolved. The CDR3 runs to 14 residues. V was cut by 1 base and J by 3 bases, with 8 bases left in between. Per the germline V gene, CDR1 is MNHNS and CDR2 is SASEGT.

The CDR3: CASSAQGWGNQPQHF. Written as DNA, the CDR3 is TGTGCCAGTAGTGCACAGGGTTGGGGCAATCAGCCCCAGCATTTT. The chain employs TRBV19 and TRBJ1-5, with D maybe TRBD1 (6 bases). The CDR3 runs 15 residues. V shed 5 bases and J shed 2 bases, with 13 bases lying between them. Germline V CDR1 and CDR2: LNHDA, SQIVND (reference sequence).

The chain combines TRBV6-6 with TRBJ2-3, with TRBD2 as a possible D gene (5 bases). The V end was cut by 7 bases, the J end by 2 bases, with 13 bases between. Germline CDR1 and CDR2: MNHNY and SVGAGI (reference sequence). The CDR3 totals 14 residues. The CDR3 sequence: CASNGGAPTDTQYF. DNA for the CDR3: TGTGCCAGCAATGGAGGAGCCCCCACAGATACGCAGTATTTT.

This clone was counted between two and nine times. The chain has TRBV6-1 and TRBJ2-7, with TRBD2 matching 8 bases. Germline V gene data show CDR1 as MNHNS and CDR2 as SASEGT. This CDR3 contains 13 residues. J lost 6 bases, V lost 8 bases, and 9 bases had no gene match. The CDR3 bases are TGTGCCAGCGAAACTAGCGGTATTTTCGAGCAGTACTTC. Amino acid sequence: CASETSGIFEQYF.

A single count supports this clone. At one boundary the junction diverges from the germline segment, which might be a read error. J is TRBJ2-2 and V is TRBV7-7; 9 bases match TRBD1. The CDR3 extends over 15 amino acids. Germline assignment: CDR1 SSHAT and CDR2 FNYEAQ (reference sequence). This CDR3 is CASSPDRGSTGELFF. CDR3 DNA sequence: TGTGCTAGCAGCCCCGACAGGGGGTCCACCGGGGAGCTGTTTTTT.

This clone was detected a few times. The chain recombines TRBV27 with TRBJ2-7, with 9 bases matching TRBD2. The germline gives CDR1 MNHEY, CDR2 SMNVEV (reference sequence). The ends lost 0 bases at V and 3 bases at J; junction bases unmatched: 3. The CDR3 runs to 15 residues. CDR3: CASSLSSSGDYEQYF. DNA of the CDR3: TGTGCCAGCAGTTTATCTTCTAGCGGGGACTACGAGCAGTACTTC.

This clone turned up a few times. V usage is TRBV6-5 and J usage is TRBJ1-1; 7 nucleotides match TRBD1. V trimming: 6 bases; J trimming: 4 bases; junction bases outside the gene matches: 8. Per germline, CDR1 MNHEY and CDR2 SVGAGI. The CDR3 covers 14 residues. CDR3 loop: CASRSGGLFTEAFF. The CDR3 bases are TGTGCCAGCAGGTCAGGGGGGCTGTTCACTGAAGCTTTCTTT.

V gene TRBV6-6 combines with J gene TRBJ2-3; TRBD2 is a possible D gene (6 bases). V lost 10 bases, J lost 2 bases, and 16 bases lay in between. Germline V lookup: CDR1 MNHNY, CDR2 SVGAGI (reference sequence). This CDR3 has 14 residues. The CDR3, as DNA: TGTGCCACCTCCCCGGGACTGTCCACAGATACGCAGTATTTT. Residues: CATSPGLSTDTQYF.

The chain has TRBV11-2 and TRBJ2-2; TRBD2 is a possible D gene (5 bases). Germline CDR1 SGHAT, CDR2 FQNNGV. The length of the CDR3 is 15 residues. Deletions cut 5 bases from V and 7 bases from J, with 17 bases between. CDR3 in DNA: TGTGCCAGCAGCGCCCGGGGAAGCGCTGGCGGGGAGCTGTTTTTT. It codes for CASSARGSAGGELFF.

There are a few counts of this clone. Other nucleotide sequences from this sample produce the same CDR3. V is TRBV18 and J is TRBJ2-7; 7 bases fit TRBD1. Germline V gene lookup returns CDR1 KGHSH and CDR2 LQKENI. V lost 3 bases and J lost 3; bases outside the gene matches: 5. The CDR3 runs 14 residues. The CDR3 DNA is TGTGCCAGCTCACCGAGACAGGGCGTCTACGAGCAGTACTTC. It translates to CASSPRQGVYEQYF.

This clone was detected a few times. The chain links TRBV9 to TRBJ2-7; D uncertain. Germline V lookup: CDR1 SGDLS, CDR2 YYNGEE. The CDR3 length is 15 residues. Trimming pared 3 bases from V and 0 bases from J, leaving 13 bases between. CDR3 DNA: TGTGCCAGCAGCGGAACAGACCCGAGCTCCTACGAGCAGTACTTC. It translates to CASSGTDPSSYEQYF.

Only a few counts were recorded for this clone. The CDR3 spells CASRRQGDETQYF. The CDR3 DNA is TGTGCCAGCAGGCGACAGGGTGACGAGACCCAGTACTTC. The V gene is TRBV6-1, the J gene TRBJ2-5, with 7 bases fitting TRBD1. The CDR3 spans 13 residues. Trimming cost V 6 bases and J 5 bases; bases outside gene matches: 6. The germline gives CDR1 MNHNS, CDR2 SASEGT.

The table lists this clone with a few counts. The DNA for the CDR3 is TGCAGCGTAGGTAGACAGGGGGCTGGGACTGAAGCTTTCTTT. This sequence encodes CSVGRQGAGTEAFF. The chain joins TRBV29-1 to TRBJ1-1; 10 bases agree with TRBD1. Trimming at V came to 6 bases and at J to 5 bases, leaving 9 bases not matched to a gene. CDR1 is SQVTM and CDR2 is ANQGSEA in the germline V gene. The CDR3 length is 14 residues.

The chain is built from TRBV28 and TRBJ2-7; 11 nucleotides line up with TRBD1. Germline V lookup: CDR1 MDHEN, CDR2 SYDVKM. V lost 2 bases, J lost 3 bases, and 3 bases stayed unmatched. This CDR3 is 15 amino acids long. The CDR3 coding sequence is TGTGCCAGCAGTTTAGCCGGGACAGGGGGCTACGAGCAGTACTTC. Translation: CASSLAGTGGYEQYF.

This clone was seen many times. The chain is built from TRBV13 and TRBJ1-4; possibly TRBD1 for D (5 bases). CDR3 length: 15 residues. V gave up 5 bases and J gave up 10 bases, with 20 bases separating them. Germline CDR1 PRHDT, CDR2 FYEKMQ (reference sequence). The CDR3 bases are TGTGCCAGCAGCCCCCAGGGTTCAGTGGATGGAAAACTGTTTTTT. Protein sequence: CASSPQGSVDGKLFF.

J is TRBJ1-6 and V is TRBV6-5; 9 bases are a match to TRBD1. J lost 10 bases, V lost 6 bases, and 1 base had no gene match. The germline gives CDR1 MNHEY, CDR2 SVGAGI. This CDR3 has 12 amino acids. The chain's CDR3 is CASRTGGSPLHF. The CDR3, as DNA: TGTGCCAGCAGGACAGGGGGATCACCCCTCCACTTT.

This chain uses TRBV5-5 with TRBJ2-7, with 7 bases matching TRBD2. The CDR3 is 11 residues long. The germline V gene has CDR1 SGHKS and CDR2 YYEKEE (reference sequence). The V gene end was trimmed by 5 bases and the J gene end by 11 bases; junction bases not matched to a gene: 7. This chain's CDR3 is CASSPYREEYF. The CDR3 region has the DNA TGTGCCAGCAGTCCTTACCGGGAGGAGTACTTC. The whole variable domain, filled in from reference TRBV5-5 and TRBJ2-7, reads DAGVTQSPTHLIKTRGQQVTLRCSPISGHKSVSWYQQVLGQGPQFIFQYYEKEERGRGNFPDRFSARQFPNYSSELNVNALLLGDSALYLCASSPYREEYFGPGTRLTVT.

This clone was detected a few times. The V and J genes are TRBV5-4 and TRBJ2-1, with D perhaps TRBD1 (6 bases). The V end lost 5 bases, the J end lost 6 bases, and 21 bases lay between the germline ends. In germline, CDR1 is SGHNT, CDR2 YYREEE (reference sequence). CDR3 length: 16 amino acids. CDR3 sequence (DNA): TGTGCCAGCAGTCCACTTCTTGGGGGCGCTGGCAATGAGCAGTTCTTC. Its protein is CASSPLLGGAGNEQFF.

The J gene is TRBJ2-5, the V gene TRBV4-2; TRBD2 matches 15 bases. This CDR3 contains 17 residues. Germline-derived CDR1 and CDR2 are LGHNA and YNFKEQ. Losses at the gene ends were 2 bases for V and 1 base for J; bases not matched to a gene: 2. DNA for the CDR3: TGTGCCAGCAGCCAATGGACTAGCGGGGGGGCCCAAGAGACCCAGTACTTC. Protein: CASSQWTSGGAQETQYF.

This chain's CDR3 is CASSPGGGLQYF. CDR3 sequence (DNA): TGTGCCAGCAGTCCCGGGGGTGGTTTACAGTACTTC. The chain uses TRBV5-6 and TRBJ2-5; D possibly corresponds to TRBD2 (6 bases). From germline, CDR1 is SGHDT and CDR2 YYEEEE. This CDR3 has 12 amino acids. Between the trimmed V and J ends, which lost 5 bases and 11 bases, there was a span of 16 bases.

This sequence joins TRBV5-1 and TRBJ2-7; D perhaps matches TRBD1 (6 bases). Germline assignment: CDR1 SGHRS and CDR2 YFSETQ. V was shortened by 4 bases and J by 2 bases, with 13 bases between the two germline ends. CDR3 length: 14 amino acids. The CDR3 region is CASSTWTDAYEQYF. The CDR3 nucleotides read TGCGCCAGCAGCACCTGGACAGACGCCTACGAGCAGTACTTC.

This clone was seen a few times. This chain connects TRBV5-4 to TRBJ1-1; 7 nucleotides align to TRBD1. The germline V gene has CDR1 SGHNT and CDR2 YYREEE (reference sequence). The CDR3 covers 13 residues. J gave up 3 bases and V 5 bases, and 4 bases lay outside the gene matches. The CDR3 DNA reads as TGTGCCAGCAGTTTTACAGGGGACACTGAAGCTTTCTTT. This gives the protein CASSFTGDTEAFF.

V and J are TRBV7-2 and TRBJ2-7; no clear D. This CDR3 has 13 residues. Trimming left V 5 bases short and J 2 bases short, with 10 bases between. The germline gives CDR1 SGHTA, CDR2 FQGNSA. The CDR3 DNA reads as TGTGCCAGCAGCCCAGTACGTGCCTACGAGCAGTACTTC. Its translation: CASSPVRAYEQYF.